This T cell receptor (beta chain) was sequenced for a study of T cells after yellow fever vaccination. Study-level findings and limits: The bulk population could contribute abundant contaminating clonotypes to FACS-sorted repertoires. The study found a weaker secondary response that peaked faster, day 5 versus 15. Clones from primary vaccination mostly reappeared after the booster (96% CD4, roughly 87% CD8).

Generation of TCR cDNA used 5'RACE template switching (which added a universal primer site and UMIs). Via MiXCR, TCRdb re-called the 5' RACE reads, giving one row per CDR3 protein. This sample yields some 350,000 distinct CDR3 sequences, of which approximately 10% are seen a single time; around 19% belongs to the top ten. In regard to this clonotype: Its antigen is currently unknown.

The sequences come from PBMCs, collected on the day of the first yellow fever vaccination. This receptor was obtained from a man aged 18-30 years who received the YFV17D yellow fever vaccine.

In nucleotides, the CDR3 is TGTGCCAGCAGCTTCGATCCCTCGAGTCAAGAGACCCAGTACTTC. Amino acid sequence: CASSFDPSSQETQYF. The J gene is TRBJ2-5, the V gene TRBV5-4; D is undetermined. Trimming pared 2 bases from V and 2 bases from J, leaving 13 bases between. Germline V CDR1 and CDR2: SGHNT, YYREEE (reference sequence). The CDR3 totals 15 residues.